One and the same sample provided the 25 T cell receptor beta chains below, sequenced in a study of early stage breast cancer tumors. Assay used: immunoSEQ multiplex PCR; TCRdb lists only in-frame clones, some missing. The sample has more than 60,000 clones, approximately 79% seen once. What was sequenced was blood. These receptors all stem from a person between 55 and 70 years old with breast cancer.

This chain uses TRBV10-3 with TRBJ2-1; D is uncertain. V was pared by 8 bases and J by 4 bases, with 12 bases between. The CDR3 spans 13 residues. CDR1 and CDR2 (germline): ENHRY, SYGVKD. The CDR3 sequence: CAIESPLYNEQFF. In DNA, the CDR3 is TGTGCCATCGAGTCTCCTTTGTACAATGAGCAGTTCTTC.

The chain joins TRBV7-9 to TRBJ2-6; D not certain. The germline gives CDR1 SEHNR, CDR2 FQNEAQ (reference sequence). The CDR3 has 15 residues. V shed 5 bases and J shed 0 bases, with 8 bases lying between them. The CDR3 DNA sequence: TGTGCCAGCAGCCCGGGCCACTCTGGGGCCAACGTCCTGACTTTC. The encoded protein is CASSPGHSGANVLTF.

V and J are TRBV2 and TRBJ1-2; D is unclear. The CDR3 is made up of 14 amino acids. Germline CDR1 and CDR2: SNHLY and FYNNEI. Deletions cut 3 bases from V and 0 bases from J, with 8 bases between. The CDR3 DNA is TGTGCCAGCAGTGACACAAGAGCTAACTATGGCTACACCTTC. Its protein is CASSDTRANYGYTF.

CDR3 DNA sequence: TGTGCCTGTGATGCTGGGGGCGAGCAGTACTTC. Protein product: CACDAGGEQYF. This chain connects TRBV30 to TRBJ2-7, with D possibly called TRBD1 or TRBD2 (5 bases each). CDR1 GTSNPN and CDR2 SVGIG come from the germline V gene (reference sequence). This CDR3 region has 11 residues. Trimming cost V 6 bases and J 6 bases, with 12 bases left between them.

The chain couples TRBV30 to TRBJ2-7; maybe TRBD1 (6 bases). The CDR3 extends over 16 amino acids. V gave up 5 bases and J gave up 3 bases, with 23 bases separating them. Germline lookup yields CDR1 GTSNPN and CDR2 SVGIG (reference sequence). Here the CDR3 reads CAWGPPRTVQIYEQYF. For the CDR3, the DNA is TGTGCCTGGGGACCCCCCCGGACAGTTCAGATCTACGAGCAGTACTTC.

The rearrangement uses TRBV11-2 and TRBJ2-2; D is unresolved. Germline CDR1 and CDR2: SGHAT and FQNNGV. V lost 3 bases to trimming and J lost 8 bases, with 4 bases between them. The CDR3 spans 11 residues. Here the CDR3 reads CASSFGGELFF. The DNA for the CDR3 is TGTGCCAGCAGCTTCGGTGGGGAGCTGTTTTTT.

The rearrangement joins TRBV9 to TRBJ2-1; 11 nucleotides match TRBD2. The CDR3 is 14 amino acids. V trimming: 4 bases; J trimming: 5 bases; junction bases outside the gene matches: 2. Germline V gene data show CDR1 as SGDLS and CDR2 as YYNGEE. This CDR3 is CASSPTSGNNEQFF. The CDR3, as DNA: TGTGCCAGCAGCCCGACTAGCGGGAACAATGAGCAGTTCTTC. Based on the CDR3 plus reference TRBV9 and TRBJ2-1, the full variable domain is DSGVTQTPKHLITATGQRVTLRCSPRSGDLSVYWYQQSLDQGLQFLIQYYNGEERAKGNILERFSAQQFPDLHSELNLSSLELGDSALYFCASSPTSGNNEQFFGPGTRLTVL.

The chain employs TRBV5-8 and TRBJ2-7; 8 bases fit TRBD2. The CDR3 covers 14 residues. The junction had 10 bases not matched to a gene; V was cut back by 10 bases and J by 1 base. CDR1 SGHTS and CDR2 YDEGEE come from the germline V gene. CDR3 sequence: CAGTSGPPSYEQYF. The CDR3 nucleotides are TGTGCCGGTACTAGCGGTCCCCCTTCCTACGAGCAGTACTTC.

The rearrangement uses TRBV28 and TRBJ2-1, with 7 bases matching TRBD2. Trimming removed 1 base from V and 4 bases from J; junction bases left unmatched: 16. In germline, CDR1 is MDHEN, CDR2 SYDVKM. There are 19 residues in the CDR3. CDR3 sequence: CASSLLIPPRAGVYNEQFF. The CDR3 DNA sequence: TGTGCCAGCAGTTTATTGATCCCCCCGCGGGCGGGAGTTTACAATGAGCAGTTCTTC. The variable domain in full, completed from reference TRBV28 and TRBJ2-1, reads DVKVTQSSRYLVKRTGEKVFLECVQDMDHENMFWYRQDPGLGLRLIYFSYDVKMKEKGDIPEGYSVSREKKERFSLILESASTNQTSMYLCASSLLIPPRAGVYNEQFFGPGTRLTVL.

The V and J genes are TRBV27 and TRBJ1-3; 9 bases are a match to TRBD1. The CDR3 extends over 21 amino acids. Per the germline V gene, CDR1 is MNHEY and CDR2 is SMNVEV (reference sequence). V was pared by 8 bases and J by 1 base, with 24 bases of the junction left unmatched. The CDR3 DNA is TGTGCCAGCCGTGGGGGGGACAGGGTGATGATCAACCCCACATCTGGAAACACCATATATTTT. It specifies CASRGGDRVMINPTSGNTIYF.

The chain carries TRBV7-2 and TRBJ2-7; 8 nucleotides line up with TRBD2. V gave up 5 bases and J gave up 2 bases; unmatched junction bases: 8. The CDR3 has 15 residues. The germline V gene encodes CDR1 SGHTA and CDR2 FQGNSA. Here the CDR3 DNA reads TGTGCCAGCAGCATTGGGGGTAGCGGGACCTACGAGCAGTACTTC. It encodes CASSIGGSGTYEQYF. Variable domain in full (rest from reference TRBV7-2 and TRBJ2-7): GAGVSQSPSNKVTEKGKDVELRCDPISGHTALYWYRQSLGQGLEFLIYFQGNSAPDKSGLPSDRFSAERTGGSVSTLTIQRTQQEDSAVYLCASSIGGSGTYEQYFGPGTRLTVT.

The chain recombines TRBV11-2 with TRBJ2-5; maybe TRBD1 (5 bases). The CDR3 has 15 amino acids. Trimming shortened V by 5 bases and J by 5 bases, and 18 bases separated the two germline ends. CDR1 SGHAT and CDR2 FQNNGV come from the germline V gene. As DNA, the CDR3 is TGTGCCAGCAGCCCGTTCTCGACAGCCGCGGAGACCCAGTACTTC. Its protein product is CASSPFSTAAETQYF.

The chain combines TRBV7-9 with TRBJ2-7; D perhaps matches TRBD2 (5 bases). Per the germline V gene, CDR1 is SEHNR and CDR2 is FQNEAQ (reference sequence). This CDR3 spans 18 amino acids. The V end was cut by 6 bases, the J end by 5 bases, with 29 bases between. The chain's CDR3 is CASSPLGSSSTPRDEQYF. CDR3 coding DNA: TGTGCCAGCAGTCCGCTAGGGTCATCCTCGACCCCGAGGGACGAGCAGTACTTC. Together with reference TRBV7-9 and TRBJ2-7, the CDR3 gives the full variable domain: DTGVSQNPRHKITKRGQNVTFRCDPISEHNRLYWYRQTLGQGPEFLTYFQNEAQLEKSRLLSDRFSAERPKGSFSTLEIQRTEQGDSAMYLCASSPLGSSSTPRDEQYFGPGTRLTVT.

This clone appeared once. The J gene is TRBJ1-2, the V gene TRBV30, with TRBD1 as a possible D gene (5 bases). V was cut by 5 bases and J by 4 bases, with 29 bases left in between. Germline-derived CDR1 and CDR2 are GTSNPN and SVGIG (reference sequence). The CDR3 has 18 residues. CDR3 in DNA: TGTGCCTGGGAGGACGGTGGGACCCTTCGAAACCGGGGCTATGGCTACACCTTC. It specifies CAWEDGGTLRNRGYGYTF.

The rearrangement uses TRBV5-1 and TRBJ1-6; D ambiguous. V was trimmed by 2 bases and J by 9 bases, leaving 9 bases between them. Per the germline V gene, CDR1 is SGHRS and CDR2 is YFSETQ. The CDR3 extends over 13 amino acids. This CDR3 is CASSFVSGSPLHF. The CDR3 nucleotides are TGCGCCAGCAGCTTCGTTAGCGGTTCACCCCTCCACTTT.

This chain joins TRBV28 and TRBJ1-2; 8 bases are a match to TRBD1. Germline trimming cut 2 bases from V and 3 bases from J; bases unmatched to any gene: 2. CDR3 length: 14 residues. Germline loops: CDR1 MDHEN, CDR2 SYDVKM. The CDR3 sequence is CASSLTGGHYGYTF. Here the CDR3 DNA reads TGTGCCAGCAGTTTAACAGGGGGACACTATGGCTACACCTTC.

The chain uses TRBV5-1 and TRBJ2-3, with 10 bases matching TRBD2. J lost 7 bases, V lost 4 bases, and 9 bases had no gene match. CDR3 length: 15 residues. Germline-derived CDR1 and CDR2 are SGHRS and YFSETQ. The CDR3 loop is CASSESSGGTNTQYF. CDR3 nucleotide sequence: TGCGCCAGCAGCGAATCTAGCGGGGGAACGAATACGCAGTATTTT.

The DNA for the CDR3 is TGTGCCAGCAAAGCGACGACAATCCGAGGGGATACGCAGTATTTT. This codes for CASKATTIRGDTQYF. The genes are TRBV2 and TRBJ2-3; D is possibly TRBD2 (5 bases). Germline V gene sequence: CDR1 SNHLY, CDR2 FYNNEI. This CDR3 contains 15 residues. The V end was cut by 7 bases, the J end by 6 bases, with 20 bases between.

The sample holds a few counts of this clone. The chain recombines TRBV6-5 with TRBJ2-7, with 9 bases aligning to TRBD1. CDR1 and CDR2 (germline): MNHEY, SVGAGI. The CDR3 totals 13 residues. The V and J ends lost 6 bases and 3 bases, in that order; junction bases with no gene match: 3. CDR3 amino acids: CASSDRGSYEQYF. CDR3 coding DNA: TGTGCCAGCAGCGACAGGGGGAGCTACGAGCAGTACTTC.

The CDR3, as DNA: TGTGCCAGCAGCTTAAACAGCGGGGGGGCAGATACGCAGTATTTT. This encodes CASSLNSGGADTQYF. The chain joins TRBV7-3 to TRBJ2-3; 10 bases fit TRBD2. With 1 base clipped from V and 4 bases from J, the junction kept 2 bases outside the gene matches. Germline CDR1 reads SGHTA; CDR2 reads FQGTGA. CDR3 length: 15 amino acids.

This clone was seen a handful of times. This chain's CDR3 is CASSLSPGASGYTF. Here the CDR3 DNA reads TGTGCCAGCAGCCTCTCGCCGGGGGCCTCTGGCTACACCTTC. This chain uses TRBV7-9 with TRBJ1-2; D might be TRBD1 (6 bases). Trimming shortened V by 5 bases and J by 7 bases, and 17 bases separated the two germline ends. Germline values: CDR1 SEHNR, CDR2 FQNEAQ (reference sequence). This CDR3 contains 14 residues.

The V and J genes are TRBV2 and TRBJ1-2; unclear D gene. The germline V gene has CDR1 SNHLY and CDR2 FYNNEI. The length of the CDR3 is 13 residues. Trimming stripped 10 bases from V and 1 base from J, with 13 bases between. DNA of the CDR3: TGTGCCACCAGGAGCCTGTTTAACTATGGCTACACCTTC. Translation: CATRSLFNYGYTF. The variable domain in full, with the rest retrieved from reference TRBV2 and TRBJ1-2, is EPEVTQTPSHQVTQMGQEVILRCVPISNHLYFYWYRQILGQKVEFLVSFYNNEISEKSEIFDDQFSVERPDGSNFTLKIRSTKLEDSAMYFCATRSLFNYGYTFGSGTRLTVV.

The chain joins TRBV5-4 to TRBJ1-4; no firm D call. Germline-derived CDR1 and CDR2 are SGHNT and YYREEE (reference sequence). V lost 0 bases and J 8 bases, leaving 5 bases between the germline ends. CDR3 length: 12 amino acids. The CDR3 protein is CASSLENEKLFF. CDR3 sequence (DNA): TGTGCCAGCAGCTTGGAAAACGAAAAACTGTTTTTT.

The chain is built from TRBV5-6 and TRBJ2-1, with D perhaps TRBD1 (6 bases). Trimming stripped 0 bases from V and 5 bases from J, with 12 bases between. Germline V gene lookup returns CDR1 SGHDT and CDR2 YYEEEE. This CDR3 is built from 15 residues. The CDR3 spells CASSLDPQGDNEQFF. The CDR3 DNA is TGTGCCAGCAGCTTGGATCCACAGGGAGACAATGAGCAGTTCTTC.

The V call is TRBV7-9, the J call TRBJ2-2; TRBD2 agrees at 9 bases. This CDR3 comprises 18 residues. CDR1 is SEHNR, CDR2 FQNEAQ, per germline (reference sequence). J gave up 7 bases and V 4 bases, and 16 bases lay outside the gene matches. CDR3 sequence: CASSSQGGWSGRSGELFF. The CDR3 nucleotides read TGTGCCAGCAGCTCGCAGGGTGGATGGAGCGGGAGGAGCGGGGAGCTGTTTTTT.